This is a list of T cell receptor beta chains from one sample in a study of T cell repertoires in cytomegalovirus infection. Antigens for these TCRs are unknown. One entry per CDR3 protein results from TCRdb running MiXCR on the reads. The repertoire has about 920,000 distinct CDR3 sequences, 30% to 40% of them found once; the top ten carry around an eighth. This specimen was cultured CD8+ T cells from PBMCs, taken from culture after CMV antigen stimulation. The receptors here all came from a human donor in good health (CMV status not recorded). Some clones in this sample may be carry-over from other donors' samples. The CDR3 runs from the conserved cysteine through the conserved F or W. A D gene is named only where the DNA matches it firmly. Expanded clones are given a class, and other clones once, few, many or no size at all.

D: TRBD2
J: TRBJ2-3
V: TRBV6-2/TRBV6-3
size: few
DNA: TGTGCCACTGTGATTGGACTAAGCGGGGGGAGCCCAGATACGCAGTATTTT
CDR3: CATVIGLSGGSPDTQYF

D: NA
J: TRBJ1-1
V: TRBV4-2
size: NA
DNA: TGTGCCAGCGGCCAAACCCGAGGGGGTGGCACTGAAGCTTTCTTT
CDR3: CASGQTRGGGTEAFF

D: NA
J: TRBJ1-5
V: TRBV15
size: NA
DNA: TGTGCCACCAGCAGTATGGAGGAAGGCAATCAGCCCCAGCATTTT
CDR3: CATSSMEEGNQPQHF

D: NA
J: TRBJ2-6
V: TRBV6-2/TRBV6-3
size: few
DNA: TGTGCCAGCAGTTACTCGGTATGGACAGAAAGCTCTGGGGCCAACGTCCTGACTTTC
CDR3: CASSYSVWTESSGANVLTF

D: NA
J: TRBJ2-7
V: TRBV11-3
size: NA
DNA: TGTGCCAGCAGCTTAGTGGGGGGACGGATCTACTTC
CDR3: CASSLVGGRIYF

D: NA
J: TRBJ2-2
V: TRBV20-1
size: NA
DNA: TGCAGTGCTAGGGAGCGAGACACCGGGGAGCTGTTTTTT
CDR3: CSARERDTGELFF

D: TRBD1
J: TRBJ1-5
V: TRBV6-2/TRBV6-3
size: NA
DNA: TGTGCCAGCCAGACAGGGGCCTTGATCAATCAGCCCCAGCATTTT
CDR3: CASQTGALINQPQHF

D: NA
J: TRBJ1-5
V: TRBV27
size: few
DNA: TGTGCCAGCAGTTTATCCAACGGGGGCAATCAGCCCCAGCATTTT
CDR3: CASSLSNGGNQPQHF

D: TRBD1
J: TRBJ2-3
V: TRBV5-6
size: NA
DNA: TGTGCCAGCAGCGCCGGGACAGGGCTTACAGATACGCAGTATTTT
CDR3: CASSAGTGLTDTQYF

D: TRBD2
J: TRBJ2-3
V: TRBV4-1
size: NA
DNA: TGCGCCAGCAGCCAAGAAGAGCTAGCGGGGGGCTATCCGCCAGATACGCAGTATTTT
CDR3: CASSQEELAGGYPPDTQYF

D: TRBD2
J: TRBJ2-1
V: TRBV27
size: few
DNA: TGTGCCAGCTACCGGGGGGGCTACCTGTTCAATGAGCAGTTCTTC
CDR3: CASYRGGYLFNEQFF